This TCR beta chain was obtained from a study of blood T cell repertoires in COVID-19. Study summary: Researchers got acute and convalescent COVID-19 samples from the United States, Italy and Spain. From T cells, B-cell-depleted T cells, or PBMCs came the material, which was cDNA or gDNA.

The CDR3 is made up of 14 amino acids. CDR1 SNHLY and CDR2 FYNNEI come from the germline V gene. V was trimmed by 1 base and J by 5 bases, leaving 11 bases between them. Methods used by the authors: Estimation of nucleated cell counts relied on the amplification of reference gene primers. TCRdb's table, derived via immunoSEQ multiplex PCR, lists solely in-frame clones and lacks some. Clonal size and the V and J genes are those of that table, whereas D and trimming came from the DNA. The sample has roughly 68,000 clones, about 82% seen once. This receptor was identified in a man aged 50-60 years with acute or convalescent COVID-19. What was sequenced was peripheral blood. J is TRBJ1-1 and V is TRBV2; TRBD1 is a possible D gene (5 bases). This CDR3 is CASSEVGGRTEAFF. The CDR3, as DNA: TGTGCCAGCAGTGAAGTGGGGGGGAGGACTGAAGCTTTCTTT.